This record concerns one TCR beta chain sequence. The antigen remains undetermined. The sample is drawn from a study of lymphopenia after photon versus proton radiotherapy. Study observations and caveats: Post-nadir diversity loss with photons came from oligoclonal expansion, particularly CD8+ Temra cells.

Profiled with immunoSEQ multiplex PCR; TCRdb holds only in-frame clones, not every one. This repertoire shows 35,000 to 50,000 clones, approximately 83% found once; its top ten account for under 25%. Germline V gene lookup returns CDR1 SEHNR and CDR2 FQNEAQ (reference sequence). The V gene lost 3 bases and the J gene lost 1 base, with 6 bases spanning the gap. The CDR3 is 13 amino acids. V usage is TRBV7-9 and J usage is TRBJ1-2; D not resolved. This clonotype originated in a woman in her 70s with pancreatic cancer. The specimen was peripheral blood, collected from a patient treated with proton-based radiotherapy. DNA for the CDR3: TGTGCCAGCAGCTTCGACGGTAACTATGGCTACACCTTC. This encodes CASSFDGNYGYTF. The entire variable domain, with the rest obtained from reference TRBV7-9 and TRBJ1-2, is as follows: DTGVSQNPRHKITKRGQNVTFRCDPISEHNRLYWYRQTLGQGPEFLTYFQNEAQLEKSRLLSDRFSAERPKGSFSTLEIQRTEQGDSAMYLCASSFDGNYGYTFGSGTRLTVV.